Below, 25 T cell receptor beta chains from the same sample are listed, as sequenced in a study of post-analysis software for immune sequencing data (dated by TCRdb to between 2014 and 2016). Library preparation employed PCR. The run used an Illumina HiSeq 2500. To reduce PCR and sequencing biases, unique molecular identifiers were incorporated into the TCR beta cDNA libraries. TCRdb reworked the public reads: Q25 trimming with fastp, MiXCR clone assembly, productive beta chains retained. Rows are unified per CDR3 protein, each entry keeping the most common DNA and genes. A total of about 150,000 distinct CDR3 sequences appear in this sample, roughly 30% of them only once. About 1.6% of the sample is taken by the ten largest. Their antigens remain unidentified. General conclusions and limits of the study: Patients showed significantly higher frequencies than controls for 4 or 5 TRBV segments, among them TRBV5-6, TRBV5-1 and TRBV20-1.

The sequencing sample was made of blood. All receptors come from a girl aged 5 to 17 with multiple sclerosis.

This clonotype occurred a few times. The V and J genes are TRBV4-1 and TRBJ1-1, with unresolved D. There are 16 residues in the CDR3. Germline CDR1 reads MGHRA; CDR2 reads YSYEKL. The V gene lost 0 bases and the J gene lost 1 base, with 12 bases spanning the gap. CDR3 DNA: TGCGCCAGCAGCCAAGATCTAGACGGTCCGAACACTGAAGCTTTCTTT. It encodes CASSQDLDGPNTEAFF.

The V call is TRBV7-8, the J call TRBJ1-2; the D gene is possibly TRBD1 (5 bases). CDR1 is SGHVS and CDR2 is FQNEAQ in the germline V gene. Trimming cost V 2 bases and J 7 bases, with 11 bases left between them. This CDR3 region has 13 residues. CDR3 coding DNA: TGTGCCAGCAGCTTATCAGGGAGTGGTGGCTACACCTTC. This translates into CASSLSGSGGYTF.

This clonotype turned up a few times. The chain has TRBV3-1 and TRBJ2-7; TRBD2 aligns across 11 bases. From germline, CDR1 is LGHDT and CDR2 YNNKEL (reference sequence). The CDR3 covers 16 residues. After removal of 4 bases from V and 1 base from J, the junction contained 6 bases not matched to a gene. This chain's CDR3 is CASSRGGLAGSYEQYF. The CDR3 bases are TGTGCCAGCAGCCGAGGTGGACTAGCGGGTTCCTACGAGCAGTACTTC.

The chain links TRBV6-6 to TRBJ1-2; D is unclear. This CDR3 has 13 residues. The V end lost 7 bases, the J end lost 4 bases, and 13 bases lay between the germline ends. Germline V gene lookup returns CDR1 MNHNY and CDR2 SVGAGI (reference sequence). This chain's CDR3 is CASIPGKSYGYTF. As DNA, the CDR3 is TGTGCCAGCATCCCGGGGAAATCCTATGGCTACACCTTC.

In the case of this clonotype: Relative to the germline gene, one junction end is altered; a read error may explain this. The J gene is TRBJ1-2, the V gene TRBV12-3 or TRBV12-4; 7 bases match TRBD1. This CDR3 is built from 13 residues. The CDR3 sequence: CASSLMEGAGYIF. CDR3 bases: TGTGCCAGCAGTTTAATGGAGGGGGCGGGCTACATCTTC.

The chain uses TRBV5-1 and TRBJ2-1, with D perhaps TRBD2 (6 bases). Trimming stripped 3 bases from V and 0 bases from J, with 10 bases between. This CDR3 has 15 residues. Germline V CDR1 and CDR2: SGHRS, YFSETQ. The CDR3 region is CASSSVGSSYNEQFF. The CDR3 bases are TGCGCCAGCAGCTCCGTCGGGAGCTCCTACAATGAGCAGTTCTTC.

This clonotype was seen at least ten times. The V gene is TRBV28, the J gene TRBJ2-5; tentatively, D is TRBD2 (5 bases). Germline assignment: CDR1 MDHEN and CDR2 SYDVKM. The V gene lost 3 bases and the J gene lost 3 bases, with 8 bases spanning the gap. The CDR3 runs to 13 residues. The CDR3 sequence is CASSFHGEETQYF. The CDR3 DNA is TGTGCCAGCAGTTTCCACGGGGAAGAGACCCAGTACTTC.

The V gene is TRBV5-1, the J gene TRBJ2-1; maybe TRBD1 (6 bases). The CDR3 sequence is 15 residues long. CDR1 and CDR2 from the germline V gene are SGHRS and YFSETQ. V was clipped by 5 bases and J by 4 bases, with 16 bases between them. The CDR3 protein is CASRIPGHPYNEQFF. CDR3 in DNA: TGCGCCAGCAGAATTCCGGGACACCCTTACAATGAGCAGTTCTTC.

The J gene is TRBJ2-4, the V gene TRBV20-1; tentatively, D is TRBD2 (6 bases). Germline CDR1 reads DFQATT; CDR2 reads SNEGSKA (reference sequence). Trimming pared 1 base from V and 7 bases from J, leaving 8 bases between. CDR3 length equals 12 residues. CDR3 coding DNA: TGCAGTGCTAGAGGGAGGGTCAACATTCAGTACTTC. Residues: CSARGRVNIQYF.

This clonotype came up many times. The genes are TRBV7-3 and TRBJ2-7; maybe TRBD2 (6 bases). Trimming removed 5 bases at V and 3 bases at J, with 11 bases between. In germline, CDR1 is SGHTA, CDR2 FQGTGA. CDR3 length: 13 amino acids. As DNA, the CDR3 is TGTGCCAGCAGCCCCGAGGGAGGCTACGAGCAGTACTTC. Amino acid sequence: CASSPEGGYEQYF.

This clonotype has at least ten counts. V is TRBV7-9 and J is TRBJ2-5; no definite D call. This CDR3 comprises 11 residues. Germline loops: CDR1 SEHNR, CDR2 FQNEAQ (reference sequence). V lost 5 bases to trimming and J lost 5 bases, with 6 bases between them. CDR3 DNA sequence: TGTGCCAGCAGCGCTATCGAGACCCAGTACTTC. This sequence encodes CASSAIETQYF.

With respect to this clonotype: A much more abundant neighbour one base away suggests this may be a read error. The chain combines TRBV6-4 with TRBJ2-5; 7 nucleotides line up with TRBD2. Looked up from germline, CDR1 is MRHNA and CDR2 is SNTAGT. The CDR3 sequence is 13 residues long. V was pared by 2 bases and J by 11 bases, with 8 bases of the junction left unmatched. In DNA form, the CDR3 reads TGTGCCAGCAGTGACGGGACTAACAATGAGCAGTACTTC. Translating gives CASSDGTNNEQYF.

V and J are TRBV3-1 and TRBJ2-7; D is uncertain. The CDR3 length is 14 residues. V was shortened by 4 bases and J by 0 bases, with 10 bases between the two germline ends. Germline CDR1 and CDR2: LGHDT and YNNKEL (reference sequence). The CDR3 here is CASSRAASSYEQYF. CDR3 in DNA: TGTGCCAGCAGCCGGGCAGCGAGCTCCTACGAGCAGTACTTC.

V usage is TRBV9 and J usage is TRBJ2-1, with D unresolved. V gave up 0 bases and J gave up 8 bases, with 12 bases separating them. The germline V gene encodes CDR1 SGDLS and CDR2 YYNGEE. CDR3 size: 14 residues. In DNA form, the CDR3 reads TGTGCCAGCAGCGTAGAGCTAGGCCGCGATGAGCAGTTCTTC. This sequence encodes CASSVELGRDEQFF. The full variable domain, its missing parts supplied by reference TRBV9 and TRBJ2-1, is DSGVTQTPKHLITATGQRVTLRCSPRSGDLSVYWYQQSLDQGLQFLIQYYNGEERAKGNILERFSAQQFPDLHSELNLSSLELGDSALYFCASSVELGRDEQFFGPGTRLTVL.

This clonotype occurred a few times. V is TRBV11-2 and J is TRBJ1-4; D unclear. Germline V gives CDR1 SGHAT, CDR2 FQNNGV. The CDR3 spans 15 residues. V lost 0 bases and J lost 5, with 10 bases in between. The CDR3 nucleotides read TGTGCCAGCAGCTTAGACGCCGGAGGGAATGAAAAACTGTTTTTT. Encoded protein: CASSLDAGGNEKLFF.

V and J are TRBV6-6 and TRBJ2-7; tentatively, D is TRBD1 or TRBD2 (5 bases each). V was clipped by 2 bases and J by 2 bases, with 10 bases between them. This CDR3 has 14 amino acids. Germline CDR1 is MNHNY and CDR2 is SVGAGI (reference sequence). CDR3 sequence reads: CASSYGTTTYEQYF. The CDR3 bases are TGTGCCAGCAGTTACGGGACCACAACCTACGAGCAGTACTTC.

Of note for this clonotype: A clone one base away is much larger, so this may be a read error. This chain connects TRBV7-6 to TRBJ2-3, with 8 bases identical to TRBD2. The J segment lost 3 bases and the V segment lost 2 bases, leaving 16 bases of the junction unmatched. The CDR3 sequence is 19 residues long. Germline values: CDR1 SGHVS, CDR2 FNYEAQ. CDR3 DNA: TGTGCCAGCAGCTTAAGAATTGCGGGAGGTCTTGTTAGGACAGATACGCAGTATTTT. It yields the protein CASSLRIAGGLVRTDTQYF.

This rearrangement joins TRBV12-3 or TRBV12-4 to TRBJ1-1; D is uncertain. V was shortened by 6 bases and J by 8 bases, with 16 bases between the two germline ends. CDR3 length: 13 amino acids. The chain's CDR3 is CASSVLGVLEAFF. As DNA, the CDR3 is TGTGCCAGCAGCGTCCTTGGGGTTCTAGAAGCTTTCTTT.

On this clonotype itself: This may be a read error: a much more frequent sequence differs by one nucleotide. V and J are TRBV3-1 and TRBJ2-4; TRBD2 agrees at 13 bases. The J call may be incorrect, as the DNA end agrees better with TRBJ2-7. The germline V gene has CDR1 LGHDT and CDR2 YNNKEL (reference sequence). There are 18 residues in the CDR3. The CDR3 coding sequence is TGTGCCAGCGGCCAAGCCGGGACTAGCGGGATCTTCGCCTACGAGCAGTACTTC. Protein: CASGQAGTSGIFAYEQYF.

This clonotype was detected a few times. The V and J genes are TRBV5-1 and TRBJ2-7, with a weak D call TRBD1 (6 bases). The CDR3 has 14 amino acids. Trimming left V 0 bases short and J 3 bases short, with 10 bases between. The germline V gene encodes CDR1 SGHRS and CDR2 YFSETQ. The CDR3 DNA follows: TGCGCCAGCAGCTTGGCTTACAGGGACTACGAGCAGTACTTC. Amino acid sequence: CASSLAYRDYEQYF.

Regarding this clonotype: Being one base from a much bigger clone, this may be a read error. The chain uses TRBV7-7 and TRBJ2-1; D unclear. This CDR3 comprises 13 residues. Germline CDR1 SSHAT, CDR2 FNYEAQ (reference sequence). The CDR3 here is CASSSGPCNEQFF. The CDR3 DNA sequence: TGTGCTAGCAGCTCCGGACCCTGCAATGAGCAGTTCTTC.

In regard to this clonotype: This clone may be a read error of a much larger clone one base away. The V and J genes are TRBV7-2 and TRBJ2-5; 7 nucleotides align to TRBD2. The ends lost 3 bases at V and 11 bases at J; junction bases unmatched: 15. In germline, CDR1 is SGHTA, CDR2 FQGNSA. This CDR3 is 15 amino acids long. This chain's CDR3 is CASSFALGGWGEQYF. CDR3 nucleotides: TGTGCCAGCAGCTTCGCGTTGGGAGGGTGGGGAGAGCAGTACTTC.

This clonotype came up a few times. The rearrangement joins TRBV7-9 to TRBJ1-1, with D possibly matching TRBD1 (6 bases). The CDR3 contains 15 residues. Per the germline V gene, CDR1 is SEHNR and CDR2 is FQNEAQ (reference sequence). V was trimmed by 2 bases and J by 1 base, leaving 11 bases between them. CDR3: CASSLSWGANTEAFF. The CDR3 DNA reads as TGTGCCAGCAGCTTATCATGGGGGGCGAACACTGAAGCTTTCTTT.

This clonotype was observed at least ten times. The chain has TRBV20-1 and TRBJ1-2; TRBD1 might be the D (5 bases). Deletions cut 3 bases from V and 0 bases from J, with 11 bases between. From germline, CDR1 is DFQATT and CDR2 SNEGSKA (reference sequence). This CDR3 has 14 residues. CDR3 sequence: CSASNRPTNYGYTF. In nucleotides, the CDR3 is TGCAGTGCTAGTAACAGGCCCACTAACTATGGCTACACCTTC.

This clonotype showed up just a few times. The rearrangement joins TRBV15 to TRBJ2-6; the D gene is possibly TRBD1 (5 bases). This CDR3 has 16 residues. The germline V gene has CDR1 LNHNV and CDR2 YYDKDF (reference sequence). Trimming removed 4 bases at V and 5 bases at J, with 15 bases between. CDR3 sequence (DNA): TGTGCCACCAGCAATCAGCGACAGATTAGGGCCAACGTCCTGACTTTC. Residues: CATSNQRQIRANVLTF.